Sequencing of this T cell receptor beta chain was carried out in a study of identical twins. This CDR3 region has 12 residues. J lost 5 bases, V lost 5 bases, and 6 bases had no gene match. Germline V gives CDR1 SQVTM, CDR2 ANQGSEA. TCRdb passed the 5' RACE reads through MiXCR, listing each CDR3 protein once. The table shows around 690,000 distinct CDR3 sequences, with approximately 22% occurring only once. The sample was also linked to a second study, of T cells expressing NK-cell markers.

This chain joins TRBV29-1 and TRBJ2-7; 7 bases fit TRBD1. The clonotype comes from a woman aged 18-30 years in good health. The sample was PBMCs. The CDR3 loop is CSVTPGGNEQYF. CDR3 nucleotides: TGCAGCGTTACTCCAGGGGGAAACGAGCAGTACTTC.